One and the same sample provided the 27 T cell receptor beta chains below, sequenced in a study of cytomegalovirus exposure and HLA in healthy donors. The PCR employed 60 Vbeta primers together with 13 Jbeta primers. Measured with immunoSEQ multiplex PCR; TCRdb has only the in-frame clones, and not every one. The sample lists roughly 180,000 clones; less than 90% were seen once. Sample: PBMCs. The receptors originated from a boy between 10 and 17 years old in good health and CMV-seronegative.

This clone appeared once. This rearrangement joins TRBV7-3 to TRBJ2-2; TRBD1 matches 8 bases. The CDR3 is 13 residues long. With 5 bases clipped from V and 7 bases from J, the junction kept 3 bases outside the gene matches. Germline-derived CDR1 and CDR2 are SGHTA and FQGTGA. CDR3 residues: CASSAGGGGELFF. The CDR3, as DNA: TGTGCCAGCAGCGCAGGGGGCGGCGGGGAGCTGTTTTTT. Drawing the rest from reference TRBV7-3 and TRBJ2-2, the complete variable domain is GAGVSQTPSNKVTEKGKYVELRCDPISGHTALYWYRQSLGQGPEFLIYFQGTGAADDSGLPNDRFFAVRPEGSVSTLKIQRTERGDSAVYLCASSAGGGGELFFGEGSRLTVL.

The chain has TRBV5-1 and TRBJ1-1; D unclear. The CDR3 consists of 11 residues. CDR1 SGHRS and CDR2 YFSETQ come from the germline V gene. Trimming took off 0 bases at V and 12 bases at J, with 9 bases between the two ends. This chain's CDR3 is CASSLGELTFF. The CDR3 DNA sequence: TGCGCCAGCAGCTTGGGGGAGTTGACTTTCTTT.

The gene calls are TRBV30 and TRBJ2-5; a weak D match, TRBD2 (6 bases). The V end lost 7 bases, the J end lost 0 bases, and 15 bases lay between the germline ends. Germline lookup yields CDR1 GTSNPN and CDR2 SVGIG (reference sequence). The CDR3 totals 14 residues. The CDR3 reads CASGGGGNQETQYF. The CDR3 DNA follows: TGTGCCTCAGGCGGTGGAGGGAACCAAGAGACCCAGTACTTC.

In its sample, this clone was seen a few times. The chain joins TRBV30 to TRBJ1-1; 7 nucleotides line up with TRBD1. Losses at the gene ends were 5 bases for V and 4 bases for J; bases not matched to a gene: 1. CDR1 is GTSNPN, CDR2 SVGIG, per germline (reference sequence). The CDR3 totals 11 residues. The CDR3 spells CAWQGGTEAFF. The CDR3 DNA is TGTGCCTGGCAGGGGGGCACTGAAGCTTTCTTT. The full variable domain, with the rest looked up from reference TRBV30 and TRBJ1-1, is SQTIHQWPATLVQPVGSPLSLECTVEGTSNPNLYWYRQAAGRGLQLLFYSVGIGQISSEVPQNLSASRPQDRQFILSSKKLLLSDSGFYLCAWQGGTEAFFGQGTRLTVV.

The rearrangement links TRBV4-3 to TRBJ1-1, with D hard to call. Germline V gene lookup returns CDR1 LGHNA and CDR2 YSLEER. Between the trimmed V and J ends, which lost 4 bases and 3 bases, there was a span of 9 bases. This CDR3 has 13 residues. CDR3 amino acids: CASSPDRDTEAFF. DNA of the CDR3: TGCGCCAGCAGCCCCGATCGGGACACTGAAGCTTTCTTT.

The genes are TRBV5-4 and TRBJ2-5; 9 nucleotides align to TRBD1. With 4 bases clipped from V and 5 bases from J, the junction kept 6 bases outside the gene matches. The CDR3 has 14 amino acids. In germline, CDR1 is SGHNT, CDR2 YYREEE (reference sequence). CDR3 region: CASSRDRAAETQYF. Written as DNA, the CDR3 is TGTGCCAGCAGCCGGGACAGGGCCGCGGAGACCCAGTACTTC.

The J gene is TRBJ1-3, the V gene TRBV4-3, with D unresolved. With 4 bases removed from V and 1 base from J, the gap between germline ends came to 5 bases. CDR1 is LGHNA and CDR2 is YSLEER in the germline V gene. This CDR3 is built from 13 residues. The chain's CDR3 is CASSPGSGNTIYF. CDR3 sequence (DNA): TGCGCCAGCAGCCCGGGATCTGGAAACACCATATATTTT.

This chain joins TRBV18 and TRBJ2-6; D is unresolved. In germline, CDR1 is KGHSH, CDR2 LQKENI. This CDR3 is built from 15 residues. V lost 3 bases and J 4 bases, leaving 10 bases between the germline ends. The CDR3 here is CASSPATLGANVLTF. The CDR3 DNA reads as TGTGCCAGCTCACCGGCGACTTTAGGGGCCAACGTCCTGACTTTC.

The CDR3 here is CASSLRTGGEQYF. CDR3 nucleotide sequence: TGTGCCAGCAGCTTGCGGACAGGGGGCGAGCAGTACTTC. The chain couples TRBV5-6 to TRBJ2-7, with 10 nucleotides matching TRBD1. The length of the CDR3 is 13 residues. From germline, CDR1 is SGHDT and CDR2 YYEEEE. Trimming at V came to 1 base and at J to 6 bases, leaving 1 base not matched to a gene.

The rearrangement links TRBV28 to TRBJ1-1; 9 nucleotides match TRBD1. V was pared by 8 bases and J by 7 bases, with 11 bases of the junction left unmatched. CDR3 length equals 14 residues. Germline CDR1 and CDR2: MDHEN and SYDVKM. CDR3 in DNA: TGTGCCAGCGAACCGGGACAGGGTCCCTTTGAAGCTTTCTTT. It specifies CASEPGQGPFEAFF.

This chain joins TRBV5-1 and TRBJ1-1; possible D gene TRBD1, 6 bases. The germline V gene encodes CDR1 SGHRS and CDR2 YFSETQ. This CDR3 comprises 14 residues. V lost 4 bases and J 4 bases, leaving 14 bases between the germline ends. The CDR3 DNA reads TGCGCCAGCAGCCTAGGAACAGGGCGCACTGAAGCTTTCTTT. Residues: CASSLGTGRTEAFF.

V is TRBV5-1 and J is TRBJ2-3; the D gene is possibly TRBD2 (6 bases). This CDR3 is 15 amino acids long. Germline loops: CDR1 SGHRS, CDR2 YFSETQ. Trimming cost V 7 bases and J 0 bases, with 15 bases left between them. The DNA of the CDR3 is TGCGCCAGCGCCACCGGGGGTTTTAGCACAGATACGCAGTATTTT. Protein: CASATGGFSTDTQYF.

This clone was counted between two and nine times. The gene calls are TRBV10-2 and TRBJ1-1; D gene unclear. Germline CDR1 is WSHSY and CDR2 is SAAADI. The CDR3 has 12 residues. The V end lost 4 bases, the J end lost 11 bases, and 14 bases lay between the germline ends. The CDR3 DNA reads TGCGCCAGCAGTGCGGCGAGCGGGTACGCTTTCTTT. It codes for CASSAASGYAFF.

The chain recombines TRBV4-3 with TRBJ1-2; possibly TRBD1 for D (5 bases). This CDR3 is 16 amino acids long. Trimming took 6 bases from V and 5 from J, leaving 22 bases between them. Germline V lookup: CDR1 LGHNA, CDR2 YSLEER. CDR3 amino acids: CASRGLLRGFGYGYTF. Here the CDR3 DNA reads TGCGCCAGCAGGGGATTACTTCGGGGGTTTGGGTATGGCTACACCTTC.

CDR3 in amino acids: CASSIPGNQPQHF. CDR3 bases: TGTGCCAGTAGTATTCCGGGGAATCAGCCCCAGCATTTT. The chain couples TRBV19 to TRBJ1-5; D is unclear. Trimming stripped 3 bases from V and 4 bases from J, with 7 bases between. CDR1 and CDR2 from the germline V gene are LNHDA and SQIVND (reference sequence). The CDR3 is 13 residues long.

The chain joins TRBV5-1 to TRBJ2-7; D uncertain. CDR1 and CDR2 from the germline V gene are SGHRS and YFSETQ. Trimming left V 0 bases short and J 0 bases short, with 7 bases between. The CDR3 has 14 residues. CDR3 sequence reads: CASSLEPTSYEQYF. As DNA, the CDR3 is TGCGCCAGCAGCTTGGAGCCTACCTCCTACGAGCAGTACTTC.

CDR3 sequence: CAPRSSTDTQYF. DNA for the CDR3: TGTGCCCCGAGGAGCAGCACAGATACGCAGTATTTT. This chain joins TRBV21-1 and TRBJ2-3; no check of the table's D call, TRBD2, against the DNA was made. TRBV21-1 is shown as a pseudogene. The CDR3 runs 12 residues.

The rearrangement joins TRBV6-1 to TRBJ1-6; D remains ambiguous. Germline V gene sequence: CDR1 MNHNS, CDR2 SASEGT. The V end lost 3 bases, the J end lost 12 bases, and 9 bases lay between the germline ends. CDR3 size: 12 residues. CDR3 bases: TGTGCCAGCAGTGACGGTGATCGACCCCTCCACTTT. It is translated as CASSDGDRPLHF.

The rearrangement joins TRBV5-1 to TRBJ2-7; 8 nucleotides match TRBD1. V was clipped by 1 base and J by 6 bases; unmatched bases: 9. CDR1 SGHRS and CDR2 YFSETQ come from the germline V gene. The CDR3 extends over 15 amino acids. The CDR3 loop is CASSLSQGAQGEQYF. CDR3 nucleotide sequence: TGCGCCAGCAGCTTGAGTCAGGGGGCCCAGGGCGAGCAGTACTTC.

The chain combines TRBV5-6 with TRBJ1-5, with 11 bases aligning to TRBD1. The CDR3 is made up of 15 amino acids. The V gene's germline CDR1 is SGHDT and CDR2 YYEEEE. After removal of 4 bases from V and 7 bases from J, the junction contained 7 bases not matched to a gene. The CDR3 loop is CASSAGTGGGQPQHF. CDR3 bases: TGTGCCAGCAGCGCCGGGACAGGGGGTGGCCAGCCCCAGCATTTT.

The rearrangement links TRBV27 to TRBJ1-6; a weak D match, TRBD1 (5 bases). CDR3 size: 17 residues. Germline-derived CDR1 and CDR2 are MNHEY and SMNVEV (reference sequence). Trimming took off 7 bases at V and 4 bases at J, with 20 bases between the two ends. Here the CDR3 reads CASTFRPRDRYNSPLHF. The CDR3 coding sequence is TGTGCCAGCACCTTCCGCCCCAGGGATCGTTATAATTCACCCCTCCACTTT.

There are a few counts of this clone. The chain is built from TRBV30 and TRBJ1-1; 7 nucleotides agree with TRBD1. The CDR3 runs to 13 residues. V shed 8 bases, J shed 3 bases, and the junction held 9 bases outside the gene matches. The germline V gene has CDR1 GTSNPN and CDR2 SVGIG (reference sequence). The CDR3 spells CAGMGQFYTEAFF. For the CDR3, the DNA is TGTGCCGGTATGGGACAGTTCTACACTGAAGCTTTCTTT. The full variable domain, its missing parts supplied by reference TRBV30 and TRBJ1-1, is SQTIHQWPATLVQPVGSPLSLECTVEGTSNPNLYWYRQAAGRGLQLLFYSVGIGQISSEVPQNLSASRPQDRQFILSSKKLLLSDSGFYLCAGMGQFYTEAFFGQGTRLTVV.

The V and J genes are TRBV2 and TRBJ2-7, with TRBD2 matching 8 bases. CDR1 and CDR2 from the germline V gene are SNHLY and FYNNEI. J lost 0 bases, V lost 2 bases, and 6 bases had no gene match. The CDR3 consists of 16 residues. In DNA, the CDR3 is TGTGCCAGCAGTGAAACTTCAGGGACTAGCTCCTACGAGCAGTACTTC. The encoded protein is CASSETSGTSSYEQYF.

The gene calls are TRBV7-9 and TRBJ1-1; D call uncertain. The CDR3 length is 14 residues. Germline loops: CDR1 SEHNR, CDR2 FQNEAQ (reference sequence). V shed 4 bases and J shed 1 base, with 10 bases lying between them. CDR3 sequence: CASSSPQANTEAFF. CDR3 DNA sequence: TGTGCCAGCAGCTCACCGCAGGCGAACACTGAAGCTTTCTTT.

This rearrangement joins TRBV6-5 to TRBJ2-1; no definite D call. CDR3 length: 15 residues. The germline V and J ends were trimmed by 2 bases and 6 bases, with 14 bases remaining between them. CDR1 and CDR2 (germline): MNHEY, SVGAGI. Here the CDR3 reads CASSYLPVASNEQFF. DNA of the CDR3: TGTGCCAGCAGTTACCTGCCGGTAGCTAGCAATGAGCAGTTCTTC.

This clone was observed a single time. This chain uses TRBV7-6 with TRBJ2-3; TRBD2 might be the D (6 bases). The CDR3 is made up of 15 amino acids. The germline V gene encodes CDR1 SGHVS and CDR2 FNYEAQ. Trimming took 4 bases from V and 6 from J, leaving 17 bases between them. The CDR3: CASSSHSNSGDTQYF. CDR3 DNA: TGTGCCAGCAGCTCCCATAGTAATAGCGGCGATACGCAGTATTTT.

The gene calls are TRBV9 and TRBJ2-7; a weak D match, TRBD2 (6 bases). The V gene lost 4 bases and the J gene lost 1 base, with 12 bases spanning the gap. This CDR3 has 14 residues. The germline gives CDR1 SGDLS, CDR2 YYNGEE. Here the CDR3 reads CASSPEGGSYEQYF. CDR3 DNA sequence: TGTGCCAGCAGCCCGGAGGGCGGATCCTACGAGCAGTACTTC.